This T cell receptor (beta chain) originates from a study of T cell responses to AZD1222 COVID-19 vaccine. Libraries were prepared by immunoSEQ multiplex PCR; TCRdb keeps only in-frame clonotypes and omits some of them. The sample has about 140,000 clones; under 95% are singletons. In the case of this clone: No antigen is known for it.

Study findings and constraints: There were repertoire samples only from the period after the peak T cell response.

The CDR3 consists of 14 residues. Germline-derived CDR1 and CDR2 are SQVTM and ANQGSEA. V was clipped by 6 bases and J by 3 bases, with 17 bases between them. The TCR was taken from an adult in good health. The gene calls are TRBV29-1 and TRBJ1-2, with a weak D call TRBD1 (6 bases). This material consisted of peripheral blood, taken on day 0 of AZD1222 vaccination. CDR3: CSVVRAGVDYGYTF. As DNA, the CDR3 is TGCAGCGTCGTTAGAGCAGGGGTAGACTATGGCTACACCTTC. Combining the CDR3 with reference TRBV29-1 and TRBJ1-2 gives the whole variable domain SAVISQKPSRDICQRGTSLTIQCQVDSQVTMMFWYRQQPGQSLTLIATANQGSEATYESGFVIDKFPISRPNLTFSTLTVSNMSPEDSSIYLCSVVRAGVDYGYTFGSGTRLTVV.